Included here is one T cell receptor (beta chain) sequence, with context. This entry comes from a study of shared clonotypes between healthy human individuals. The protocol was immunoSEQ multiplex PCR, while the TCRdb copy is restricted to in-frame clones and leaves out a portion. The table shows some 1,100,000 clones, with 78% occurring only once. V was clipped by 3 bases and J by 6 bases, with 19 bases between them. The CDR3 sequence is 16 residues long. Per germline, CDR1 MRHNA and CDR2 SNTAGT. This clonotype was obtained from a man aged 18-30 years in good health. Some clones in this sample may be carry-over from other donors' samples. The sample consisted of memory CD4+ T cells from PBMCs. Specified subset: CD45RA-negative fraction. The rearrangement links TRBV6-4 to TRBJ2-3; D is possibly TRBD2 (7 bases). CDR3 in DNA: TGTGCCAGCAGTGAAAGGGGGGGGACCGCCAGGGATACGCAGTATTTT. It translates to CASSERGGTARDTQYF.